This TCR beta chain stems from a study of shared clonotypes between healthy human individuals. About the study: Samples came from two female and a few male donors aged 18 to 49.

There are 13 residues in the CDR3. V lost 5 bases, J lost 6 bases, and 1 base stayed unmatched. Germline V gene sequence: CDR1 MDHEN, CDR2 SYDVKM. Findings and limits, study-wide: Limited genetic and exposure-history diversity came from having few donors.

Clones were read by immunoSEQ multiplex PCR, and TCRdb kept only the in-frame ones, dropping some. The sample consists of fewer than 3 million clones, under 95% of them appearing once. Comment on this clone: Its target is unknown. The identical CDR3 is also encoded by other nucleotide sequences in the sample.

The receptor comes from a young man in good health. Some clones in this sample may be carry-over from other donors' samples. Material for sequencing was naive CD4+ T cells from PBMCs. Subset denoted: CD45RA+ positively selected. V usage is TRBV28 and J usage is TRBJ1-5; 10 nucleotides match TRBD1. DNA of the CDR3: TGTGCCAGCAGTAGGACAGGGGGTCAGCCCCAGCATTTT. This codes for CASSRTGGQPQHF.